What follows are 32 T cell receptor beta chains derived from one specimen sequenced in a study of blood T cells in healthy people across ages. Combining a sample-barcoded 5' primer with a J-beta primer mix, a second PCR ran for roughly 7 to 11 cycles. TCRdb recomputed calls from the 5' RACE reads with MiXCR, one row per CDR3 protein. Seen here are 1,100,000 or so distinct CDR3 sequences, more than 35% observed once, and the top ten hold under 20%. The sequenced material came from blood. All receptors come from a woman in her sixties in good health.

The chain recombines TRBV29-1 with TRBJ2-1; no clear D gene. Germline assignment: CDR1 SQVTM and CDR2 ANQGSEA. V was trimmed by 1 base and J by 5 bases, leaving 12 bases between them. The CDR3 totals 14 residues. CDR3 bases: TGCAGCGTTGAAGGACTTTTTTGGGACAATGAGCAGTTCTTC. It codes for CSVEGLFWDNEQFF.

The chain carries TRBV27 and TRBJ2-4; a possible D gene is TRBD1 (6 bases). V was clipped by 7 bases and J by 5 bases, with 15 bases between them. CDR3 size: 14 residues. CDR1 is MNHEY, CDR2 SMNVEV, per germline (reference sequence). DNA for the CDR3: TGTGCCAGCAAAACAACGAGGACAGAAAACATTCAGTACTTC. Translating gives CASKTTRTENIQYF.

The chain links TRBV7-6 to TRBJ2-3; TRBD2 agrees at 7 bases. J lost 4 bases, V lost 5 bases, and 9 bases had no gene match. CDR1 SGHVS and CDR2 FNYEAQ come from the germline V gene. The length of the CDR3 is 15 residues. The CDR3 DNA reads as TGTGCCAGCAGCGCGCTTAGCGGGCGGCCAGATACGCAGTATTTT. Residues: CASSALSGRPDTQYF. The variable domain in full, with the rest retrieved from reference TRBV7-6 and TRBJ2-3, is GAGVSQSPRYKVTKRGQDVALRCDPISGHVSLYWYRQALGQGPEFLTYFNYEAQQDKSGLPNDRFSAERPEGSISTLTIQRTEQRDSAMYRCASSALSGRPDTQYFGPGTRLTVL.

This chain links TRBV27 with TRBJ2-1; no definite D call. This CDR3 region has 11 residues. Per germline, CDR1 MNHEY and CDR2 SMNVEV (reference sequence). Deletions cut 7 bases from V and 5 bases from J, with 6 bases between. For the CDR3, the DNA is TGTGCCAGCACCACCAACAATGAGCAGTTCTTC. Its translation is CASTTNNEQFF.

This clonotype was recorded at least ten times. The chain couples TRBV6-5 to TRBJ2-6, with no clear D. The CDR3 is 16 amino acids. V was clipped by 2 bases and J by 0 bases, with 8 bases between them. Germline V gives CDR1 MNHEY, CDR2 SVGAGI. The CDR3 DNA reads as TGTGCCAGCAGTTACACCCCAGTCTCTGGGGCCAACGTCCTGACTTTC. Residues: CASSYTPVSGANVLTF.

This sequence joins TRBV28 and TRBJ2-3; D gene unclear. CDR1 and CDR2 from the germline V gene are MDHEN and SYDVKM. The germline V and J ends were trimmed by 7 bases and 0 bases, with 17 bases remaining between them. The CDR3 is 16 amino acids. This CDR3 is CASIDRVLSSTDTQYF. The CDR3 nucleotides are TGTGCCAGCATCGATCGGGTATTGTCTAGCACAGATACGCAGTATTTT.

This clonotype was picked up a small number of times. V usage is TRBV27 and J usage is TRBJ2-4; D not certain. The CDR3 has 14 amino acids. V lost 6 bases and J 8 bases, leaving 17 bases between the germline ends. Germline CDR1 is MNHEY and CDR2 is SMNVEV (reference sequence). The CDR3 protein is CASSLVGSWDIQYF. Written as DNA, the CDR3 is TGTGCCAGCAGCCTGGTGGGTAGTTGGGACATTCAGTACTTC.

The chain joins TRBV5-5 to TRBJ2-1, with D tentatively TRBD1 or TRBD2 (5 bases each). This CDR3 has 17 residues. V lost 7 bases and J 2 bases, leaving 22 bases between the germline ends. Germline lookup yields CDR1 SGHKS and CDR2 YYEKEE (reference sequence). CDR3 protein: CASLMGVGAAPYNEQFF. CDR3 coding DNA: TGTGCCAGCCTGATGGGGGTCGGGGCGGCACCCTACAATGAGCAGTTCTTC.

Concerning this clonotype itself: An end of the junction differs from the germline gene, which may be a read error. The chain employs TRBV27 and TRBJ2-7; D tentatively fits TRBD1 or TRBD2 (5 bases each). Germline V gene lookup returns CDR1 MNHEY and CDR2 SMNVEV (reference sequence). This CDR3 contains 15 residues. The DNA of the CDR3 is TGTGCCAGTTCCCGACGGGGCTCCCTATCCTACAAGCAGTACTTC. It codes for CASSRRGSLSYKQYF.

The CDR3 coding sequence is TGTGCCAGCAGTGAAGTATCATCGAAGGGAGTACAAGAGACCCAGTACTTC. It encodes CASSEVSSKGVQETQYF. The chain joins TRBV2 to TRBJ2-5, with D maybe TRBD2 (5 bases). Between the trimmed V and J ends, which lost 1 base and 2 bases, there was a span of 17 bases. CDR1 and CDR2 from the germline V gene are SNHLY and FYNNEI. The CDR3 spans 17 residues.

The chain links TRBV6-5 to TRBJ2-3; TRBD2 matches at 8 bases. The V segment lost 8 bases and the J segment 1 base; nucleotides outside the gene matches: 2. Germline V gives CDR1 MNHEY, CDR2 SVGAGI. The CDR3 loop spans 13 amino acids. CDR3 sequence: CASFGRGTDTQYF. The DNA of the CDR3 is TGTGCCAGCTTCGGGAGGGGCACAGATACGCAGTATTTT.

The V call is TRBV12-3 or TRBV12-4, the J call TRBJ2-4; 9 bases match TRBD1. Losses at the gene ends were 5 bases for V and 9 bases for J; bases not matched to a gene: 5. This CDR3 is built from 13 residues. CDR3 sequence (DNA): TGTGCCAGCAGTGGGACAGGGAGTTGCATTCAGTACTTC. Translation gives CASSGTGSCIQYF.

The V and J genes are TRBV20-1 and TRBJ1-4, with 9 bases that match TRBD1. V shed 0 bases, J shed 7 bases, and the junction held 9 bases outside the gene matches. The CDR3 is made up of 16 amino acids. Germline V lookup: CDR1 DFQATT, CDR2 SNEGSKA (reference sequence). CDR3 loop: CSAREYGTGMGEKLFF. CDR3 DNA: TGCAGTGCTAGAGAATATGGGACAGGGATGGGTGAAAAACTGTTTTTT.

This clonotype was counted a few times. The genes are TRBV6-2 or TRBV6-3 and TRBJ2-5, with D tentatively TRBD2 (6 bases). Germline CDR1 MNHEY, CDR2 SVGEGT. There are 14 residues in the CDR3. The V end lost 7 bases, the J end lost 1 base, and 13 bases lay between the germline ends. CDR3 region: CASTAGTFQETQYF. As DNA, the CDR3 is TGTGCCAGCACTGCGGGGACCTTCCAAGAGACCCAGTACTTC.

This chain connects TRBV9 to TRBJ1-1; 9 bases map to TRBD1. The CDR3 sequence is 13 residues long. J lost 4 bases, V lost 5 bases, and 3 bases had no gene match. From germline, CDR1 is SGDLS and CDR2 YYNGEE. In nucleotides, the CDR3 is TGTGCCAGCAGAAGGACAGGGGCCACTGAAGCTTTCTTT. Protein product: CASRRTGATEAFF. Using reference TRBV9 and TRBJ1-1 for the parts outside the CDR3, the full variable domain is DSGVTQTPKHLITATGQRVTLRCSPRSGDLSVYWYQQSLDQGLQFLIQYYNGEERAKGNILERFSAQQFPDLHSELNLSSLELGDSALYFCASRRTGATEAFFGQGTRLTVV.

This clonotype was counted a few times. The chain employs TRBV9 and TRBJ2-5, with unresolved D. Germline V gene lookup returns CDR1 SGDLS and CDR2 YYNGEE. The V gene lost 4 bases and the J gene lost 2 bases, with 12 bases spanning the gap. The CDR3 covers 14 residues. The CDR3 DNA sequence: TGTGCCAGCAGCCCCCGCTCCGCTCAAGAGACCCAGTACTTC. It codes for CASSPRSAQETQYF.

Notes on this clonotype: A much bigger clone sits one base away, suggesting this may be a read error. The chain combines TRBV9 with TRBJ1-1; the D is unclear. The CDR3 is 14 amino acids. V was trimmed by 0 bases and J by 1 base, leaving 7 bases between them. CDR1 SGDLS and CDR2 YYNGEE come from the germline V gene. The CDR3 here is CASSVGEGNTEAFF. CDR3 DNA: TGTGCCAGCAGCGTAGGGGAGGGGAACACTGAAGCTTTCTTT.

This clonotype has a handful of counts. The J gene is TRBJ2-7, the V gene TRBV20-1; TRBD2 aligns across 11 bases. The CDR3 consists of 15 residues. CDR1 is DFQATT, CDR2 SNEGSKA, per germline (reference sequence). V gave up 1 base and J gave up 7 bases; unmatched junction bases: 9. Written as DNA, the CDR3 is TGCAGTGCTAGAGGTTTAGCGGGAGGGCCGGGTGAGCAGTACTTC. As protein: CSARGLAGGPGEQYF.

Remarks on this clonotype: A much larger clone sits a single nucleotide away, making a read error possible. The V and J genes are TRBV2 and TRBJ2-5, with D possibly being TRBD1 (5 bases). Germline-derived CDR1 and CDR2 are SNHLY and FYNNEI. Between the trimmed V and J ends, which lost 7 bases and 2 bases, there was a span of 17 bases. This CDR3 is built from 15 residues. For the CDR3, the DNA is TGTGCCAGCAAACAGGCTAGTCTTCGTCAAGAGACCCAGTACTTC. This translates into CASKQASLRQETQYF.

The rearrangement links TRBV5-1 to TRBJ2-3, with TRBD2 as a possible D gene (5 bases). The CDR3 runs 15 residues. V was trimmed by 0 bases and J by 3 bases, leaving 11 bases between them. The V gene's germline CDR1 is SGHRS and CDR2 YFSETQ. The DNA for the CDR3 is TGCGCCAGCAGCTTGGCCATCGGGGTGACAGATACGCAGTATTTT. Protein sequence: CASSLAIGVTDTQYF. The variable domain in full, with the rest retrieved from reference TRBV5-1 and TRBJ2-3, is KAGVTQTPRYLIKTRGQQVTLSCSPISGHRSVSWYQQTPGQGLQFLFEYFSETQRNKGNFPGRFSGRQFSNSRSEMNVSTLELGDSALYLCASSLAIGVTDTQYFGPGTRLTVL.

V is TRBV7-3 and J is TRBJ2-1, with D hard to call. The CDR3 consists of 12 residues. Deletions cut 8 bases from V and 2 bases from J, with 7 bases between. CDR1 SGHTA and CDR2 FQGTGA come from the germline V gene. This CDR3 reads CASGRTYNEQFF. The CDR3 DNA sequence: TGTGCCAGCGGTAGGACCTACAATGAGCAGTTCTTC.

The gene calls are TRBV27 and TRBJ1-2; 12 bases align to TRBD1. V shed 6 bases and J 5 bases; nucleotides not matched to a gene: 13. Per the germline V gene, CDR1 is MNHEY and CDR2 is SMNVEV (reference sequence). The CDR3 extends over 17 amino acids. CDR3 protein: CASSRTGTGGQGYGYTF. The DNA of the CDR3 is TGTGCCAGCAGCAGAACCGGGACAGGGGGCCAGGGGTATGGCTACACCTTC.

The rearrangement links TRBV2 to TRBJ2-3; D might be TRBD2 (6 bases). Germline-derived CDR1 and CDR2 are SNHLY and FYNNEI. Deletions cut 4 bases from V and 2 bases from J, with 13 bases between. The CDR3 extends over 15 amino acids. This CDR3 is CASSVPSANTDTQYF. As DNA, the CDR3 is TGTGCCAGCAGTGTACCTAGCGCGAACACAGATACGCAGTATTTT.

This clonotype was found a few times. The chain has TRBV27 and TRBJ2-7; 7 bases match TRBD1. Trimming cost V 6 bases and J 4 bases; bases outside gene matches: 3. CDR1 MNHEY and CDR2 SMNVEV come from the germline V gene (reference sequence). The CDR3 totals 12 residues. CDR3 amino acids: CASRPRGYEQYF. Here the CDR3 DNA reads TGTGCCAGCAGGCCCAGGGGGTACGAGCAGTACTTC.

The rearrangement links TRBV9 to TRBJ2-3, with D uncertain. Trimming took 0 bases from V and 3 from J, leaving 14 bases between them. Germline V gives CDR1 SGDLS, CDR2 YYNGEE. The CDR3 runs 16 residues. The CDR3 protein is CASSVEPESVTDTQYF. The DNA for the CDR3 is TGTGCCAGCAGCGTAGAACCAGAATCGGTGACAGATACGCAGTATTTT.

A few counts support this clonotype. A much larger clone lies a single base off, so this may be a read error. CDR3 protein: CASSESGLAGTRETQYF. CDR3 nucleotide sequence: TGTGCCAGCAGCGAATCCGGACTAGCGGGTACTCGAGAGACCCAGTACTTC. The V gene is TRBV4-2, the J gene TRBJ2-5, with 11 bases aligning to TRBD2. The CDR3 contains 17 residues. Germline CDR1 LGHNA, CDR2 YNFKEQ. The V segment lost 5 bases and the J segment 4 bases; nucleotides outside the gene matches: 12.

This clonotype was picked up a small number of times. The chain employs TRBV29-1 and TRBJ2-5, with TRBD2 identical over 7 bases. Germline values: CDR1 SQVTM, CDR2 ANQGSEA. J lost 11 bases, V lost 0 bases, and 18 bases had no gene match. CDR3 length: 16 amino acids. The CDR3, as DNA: TGCAGCGTTGAAGAACTAAGTGGGAGGGCCCCTGGGGAGCAGTACTTC. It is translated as CSVEELSGRAPGEQYF.

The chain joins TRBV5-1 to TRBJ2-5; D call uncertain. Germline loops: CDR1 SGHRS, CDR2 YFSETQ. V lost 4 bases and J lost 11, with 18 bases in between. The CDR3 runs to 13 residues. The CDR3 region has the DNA TGCGCCAGCAGCCCTCAACCTGGGGATGAGCAGTACTTC. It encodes CASSPQPGDEQYF.

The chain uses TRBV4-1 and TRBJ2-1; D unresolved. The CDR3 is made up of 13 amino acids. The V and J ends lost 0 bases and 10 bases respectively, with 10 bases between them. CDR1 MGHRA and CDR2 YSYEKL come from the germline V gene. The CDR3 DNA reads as TGCGCCAGCAGCCAAGATCACGGGCTAGAGCAGTTCTTC. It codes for CASSQDHGLEQFF.

The DNA for the CDR3 is TGTGCCAGCAGTGGGCAAGCGGGAGGGTCTGAGAAGCAGTACTTC. Translated: CASSGQAGGSEKQYF. The chain couples TRBV12-3 or TRBV12-4 to TRBJ2-7, with 10 bases matching TRBD2. Trimming removed 5 bases from V and 8 bases from J; junction bases left unmatched: 12. The CDR3 contains 15 residues.

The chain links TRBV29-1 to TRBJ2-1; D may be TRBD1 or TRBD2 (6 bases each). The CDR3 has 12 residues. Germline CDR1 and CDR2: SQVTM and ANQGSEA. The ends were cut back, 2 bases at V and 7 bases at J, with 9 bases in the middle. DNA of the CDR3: TGCAGCGTTGAACCGGGGGCGAATGAGCAGTTCTTC. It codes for CSVEPGANEQFF.

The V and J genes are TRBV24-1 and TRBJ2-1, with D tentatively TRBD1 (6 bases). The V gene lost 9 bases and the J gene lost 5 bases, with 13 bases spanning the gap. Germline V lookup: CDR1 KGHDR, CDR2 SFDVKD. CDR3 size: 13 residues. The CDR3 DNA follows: TGTGCCACCGGACCGGGACACAACAATGAGCAGTTCTTC. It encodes CATGPGHNNEQFF.